Listed below are T cell receptor beta chains from one sample, sequenced in a study of response to subunit inactivated influenza vaccine. MiXCR, applied by TCRdb to the RT-PCR reads, yields one record per CDR3 protein. The sample carries about 780,000 distinct CDR3 sequences, 18% recorded once. The sequencing here drew on PBMCs from blood, taken more than 4 days after vaccination. The source is a man in his forties or fifties who received an inactivated influenza vaccine. The CDR3 runs from the conserved cysteine through the conserved F or W. The order of the fields is V gene, clone size, D gene, J gene, CDR3 DNA, CDR3 protein. The D gene is left open where the match is weak. Part of the rows lack a size; the others show once, few, many or a class for expanded clones.

V: TRBV20-1
size: many
D: TRBD1
J: TRBJ1-5
DNA: TGCAGTGCAACCGGTACAGGGGATCAGCCCCAGCATTTT
CDR3: CSATGTGDQPQHF

V: TRBV15
size: few
D: TRBD2
J: TRBJ2-7
DNA: TGTGCCACCAGCAGACTTTCGGCGGGGGTTAGCGAGCAGTACTTC
CDR3: CATSRLSAGVSEQYF

V: TRBV12-3/TRBV12-4
size: many
D: TRBD1
J: TRBJ1-2
DNA: TGTGCCAGCAGTTTACGGGAACAGGGGTTGGCCGGCTACACCTTC
CDR3: CASSLREQGLAGYTF

V: TRBV6-5
size: few
D: -
J: TRBJ2-1
DNA: TGTGCCAGCAGTTACGGGAGTGATGAGCAGTTCTTC
CDR3: CASSYGSDEQFF

V: TRBV10-3
size: -
D: TRBD2
J: TRBJ2-7
DNA: TGTGCCATCAGTGACGGACTAGCGGGGGGTCCCGTCTACGAGCAGTACTTC
CDR3: CAISDGLAGGPVYEQYF

V: TRBV12-3/TRBV12-4
size: many
D: -
J: TRBJ2-1
DNA: TGTGCCAGCAGTTTAGCCCAGTCCTACAATGAGCAGTTCTTC
CDR3: CASSLAQSYNEQFF

V: TRBV5-1
size: few
D: TRBD2
J: TRBJ2-7
DNA: TGCGCCAGCAGCTTGTTGACAGCGGGGCAGGCCTACGAGCAGTACTTC
CDR3: CASSLLTAGQAYEQYF

V: TRBV5-1
size: many
D: -
J: TRBJ2-1
DNA: TGCGCCAGCAGCTTGGTAGGACTAGCCACAGGGGGGGTCAATTACAATGAGCAGTTCTTC
CDR3: CASSLVGLATGGVNYNEQFF

V: TRBV5-6
size: -
D: -
J: TRBJ1-5
DNA: TGTGCCAGCAGCGTCAACCAACTACACAATCAGCCCCAGCATTTT
CDR3: CASSVNQLHNQPQHF

V: TRBV12-3/TRBV12-4
size: many
D: TRBD2
J: TRBJ2-1
DNA: TGTGCCAGCAGTGGGGGACTAGCGGGAGGGGACAATGAGCAGTTCTTC
CDR3: CASSGGLAGGDNEQFF

V: TRBV5-1
size: many
D: -
J: TRBJ2-7
DNA: TGCGCCAGCAGCCGGACAGCTCGGGGCTCCTACGAGCAGTACTTC
CDR3: CASSRTARGSYEQYF

V: TRBV9
size: -
D: -
J: TRBJ2-1
DNA: TGTGCCAGCAGCGGAAATAGTAGGGATGAGCAGTTCTTC
CDR3: CASSGNSRDEQFF

V: TRBV20-1
size: few
D: TRBD1
J: TRBJ1-1
DNA: TGCAGTGCTAGATTAACAGGGGGCACCTTTGAAGCTTTCTTT
CDR3: CSARLTGGTFEAFF

V: TRBV7-2
size: -
D: -
J: TRBJ2-1
DNA: TGTGCCAGCAGCCATTCGACCCGCAATGAGCAGTTCTTC
CDR3: CASSHSTRNEQFF

V: TRBV27
size: few
D: TRBD2
J: TRBJ2-7
DNA: TGTGCCAGCAGTTTATGGGGACTATCCGCATCCCCCTACGAGCAGTACTTC
CDR3: CASSLWGLSASPYEQYF

V: TRBV20-1
size: few
D: -
J: TRBJ2-1
DNA: TGCAGTGCTAGAGTAGAGGTTAGCCATGAGCAGTTCTTC
CDR3: CSARVEVSHEQFF

V: TRBV4-2
size: -
D: -
J: TRBJ2-7
DNA: TGTGCCAGCAGCCATGACAAAGACTACGAGCAGTACTTC
CDR3: CASSHDKDYEQYF

V: TRBV4-2
size: few
D: TRBD1
J: TRBJ2-1
DNA: TGTGCCAGCAGCCAACCGGGACAGGGGTTGAATGAGCAGTTCTTC
CDR3: CASSQPGQGLNEQFF

V: TRBV29-1
size: many
D: -
J: TRBJ1-2
DNA: TGCAGCGTTGATGGCTACACCTTC
CDR3: CSVDGYTF

V: TRBV5-6
size: many
D: TRBD1
J: TRBJ2-7
DNA: TGTGCCAGTACCAAACAGGGGGCGGTCGAGCAGTACTTC
CDR3: CASTKQGAVEQYF

V: TRBV4-2
size: -
D: TRBD1
J: TRBJ1-2
DNA: TGTGCCAGCAGCCAGGGAGGTCAGACAGGGATCTATGGCTACACCTTC
CDR3: CASSQGGQTGIYGYTF

V: TRBV28
size: few
D: TRBD2
J: TRBJ2-7
DNA: TGTGCCAGCACATCCCACCGGGAGGCCCACGAGCAGTACTTC
CDR3: CASTSHREAHEQYF

V: TRBV5-1
size: -
D: -
J: TRBJ2-5
DNA: TGCGCCAGCAGCTTGTTCAGAGAAGAAGAGACCCAGTACTTC
CDR3: CASSLFREEETQYF

V: TRBV18
size: -
D: TRBD2
J: TRBJ2-2
DNA: TGTGCCAGCTCACCACGGTCCAGCGGGGCGAACACCGGGGAGCTGTTTTTT
CDR3: CASSPRSSGANTGELFF

V: TRBV5-1
size: -
D: -
J: TRBJ2-7
DNA: TGCGCCAGCAGCTTAACCCTATCGGTAAGGGACATGTTTCCCTACGAGCAGTACTTC
CDR3: CASSLTLSVRDMFPYEQYF

V: TRBV12-3/TRBV12-4
size: many
D: -
J: TRBJ2-5
DNA: TGTGCCAGCAGTTTAGGCCGGGAGACCCAGTACTTC
CDR3: CASSLGRETQYF

V: TRBV10-3
size: many
D: TRBD1
J: TRBJ2-1
DNA: TGTGCCATCAGTGAGTACAGGGGATCAATGAATGAGCAGTTCTTC
CDR3: CAISEYRGSMNEQFF

V: TRBV15
size: -
D: -
J: TRBJ2-5
DNA: TGTGCCACCAGCAGAGAAGCCAGTCAAGAGACCCAGTACTTC
CDR3: CATSREASQETQYF

V: TRBV5-1
size: -
D: -
J: TRBJ1-2
DNA: TGCGCCAGCAGCTTAACCTACTTGAACTATGGCTACACCTTC
CDR3: CASSLTYLNYGYTF

V: TRBV10-3
size: many
D: -
J: TRBJ2-1
DNA: TGTGCCATCGGATTCGTCTCTGGTGAGCAGTTCTTC
CDR3: CAIGFVSGEQFF

V: TRBV6-5
size: few
D: -
J: TRBJ2-7
DNA: TGTGCCAGCAGTTACCTACAGGGAGCCTACGAGCAGTACTTC
CDR3: CASSYLQGAYEQYF